Listed below are T cell receptor beta chains from one sample, sequenced in a study of cytomegalovirus exposure and HLA in healthy donors. Using immunoSEQ multiplex PCR, the repertoire was profiled, and TCRdb retains in-frame clones only, with some absent. The sample records 130,000 to 150,000 clones, 73% being singletons. Specimen: PBMCs. Receptor source: a human donor in good health. Both conserved end residues are part of each CDR3. Each record gives: clone size, D gene, V gene, J gene, CDR3 DNA, CDR3 protein. D genes are given only for firm matches. For some rows the clone size is stated as once, few or many, or as a class when expanded; others skip it.

clone size: NA; D gene: TRBD2; V gene: TRBV19; J gene: TRBJ2-1; CDR3 DNA: TGTGCCAGTAGTATACTGGGGGAGGGGTACAATGAGCAGTTCTTC; CDR3 protein: CASSILGEGYNEQFF
clone size: NA; D gene: NA; V gene: TRBV4-2; J gene: TRBJ1-4; CDR3 DNA: TGTGCCAGCAGCCAAGAATTTCAGGGGTTGGATGAAAAACTGTTTTTT; CDR3 protein: CASSQEFQGLDEKLFF
clone size: NA; D gene: NA; V gene: TRBV6-1; J gene: TRBJ2-1; CDR3 DNA: TGTGCCAGCAGTGTTGTACTGCCGGGGAATGAGCAGTTCTTC; CDR3 protein: CASSVVLPGNEQFF
clone size: NA; D gene: NA; V gene: TRBV5-6; J gene: TRBJ2-7; CDR3 DNA: TGTGCCAGCAGCTTCTCGGGCTCCTACGAGCAGTACTTC; CDR3 protein: CASSFSGSYEQYF
clone size: NA; D gene: NA; V gene: TRBV30; J gene: TRBJ1-1; CDR3 DNA: TGTGCCTGGATACGGCAGGGAGGCCGGAACACTGAAGCTTTCTTT; CDR3 protein: CAWIRQGGRNTEAFF
clone size: NA; D gene: NA; V gene: TRBV30; J gene: TRBJ1-1; CDR3 DNA: TGTGCCTGGAGCTCAGGGTACACTGAAGCTTTCTTT; CDR3 protein: CAWSSGYTEAFF
clone size: NA; D gene: TRBD2; V gene: TRBV27; J gene: TRBJ2-3; CDR3 DNA: TGTGCCAGCAGTTTACGATCTAGCGGGAGGGGAGATACGCAGTATTTT; CDR3 protein: CASSLRSSGRGDTQYF
clone size: NA; D gene: NA; V gene: TRBV4-2; J gene: TRBJ2-1; CDR3 DNA: TGTGCCAGCAGCCAAGAGGAGGGGGCGCTTCACAATGAGCAGTTCTTC; CDR3 protein: CASSQEEGALHNEQFF
clone size: NA; D gene: TRBD1; V gene: TRBV6-1; J gene: TRBJ1-5; CDR3 DNA: TGTGCCAGCAGTGGGACAGGGGGATCTCAGCCCCAGCATTTT; CDR3 protein: CASSGTGGSQPQHF
clone size: NA; D gene: TRBD2; V gene: TRBV6-5; J gene: TRBJ2-3; CDR3 DNA: TGTGCCAGCAGTTTGGGACTAGCTGCCACAGATACGCAGTATTTT; CDR3 protein: CASSLGLAATDTQYF
clone size: NA; D gene: TRBD2; V gene: TRBV29-1; J gene: TRBJ2-3; CDR3 DNA: TGCAGCGCCTCTAGCGGAAGCACAGATACGCAGTATTTT; CDR3 protein: CSASSGSTDTQYF
clone size: NA; D gene: NA; V gene: TRBV11-3; J gene: TRBJ2-3; CDR3 DNA: TGTGCCAGCAGCCCTAGGGACTCGGGGGATACGCAGTATTTT; CDR3 protein: CASSPRDSGDTQYF
clone size: NA; D gene: NA; V gene: TRBV7-3; J gene: TRBJ2-2; CDR3 DNA: TGTGCCAGCAGCTCGCCAGGGTATGGGCGAGCCGGGGAGCTGTTTTTT; CDR3 protein: CASSSPGYGRAGELFF
clone size: NA; D gene: TRBD1; V gene: TRBV18; J gene: TRBJ1-6; CDR3 DNA: TGTGCCAGCTCACCACCGGAGGTCAGGGGGAATTCACCCCTCCACTTT; CDR3 protein: CASSPPEVRGNSPLHF
clone size: NA; D gene: TRBD1; V gene: TRBV5-4; J gene: TRBJ2-7; CDR3 DNA: TGTGCCAGCAGCGGGGGACAGGGATACGAGCAGTACTTC; CDR3 protein: CASSGGQGYEQYF
clone size: NA; D gene: TRBD2; V gene: TRBV9; J gene: TRBJ2-7; CDR3 DNA: TGTGCCAGCAGCCCCAGACTAGCGGGAGCCACCGGCGAGCAGTACTTC; CDR3 protein: CASSPRLAGATGEQYF
clone size: NA; D gene: NA; V gene: TRBV28; J gene: TRBJ1-3; CDR3 DNA: TGTGCCAGCAGCGATAAGTCCCTCAGAAGCTCTGGAAACACCATATATTTT; CDR3 protein: CASSDKSLRSSGNTIYF
clone size: few; D gene: TRBD1; V gene: TRBV11-2; J gene: TRBJ2-5; CDR3 DNA: TGTGCCAGCAGCTCCCGACAGGGGGCATTGGGAGAGACCCAGTACTTC; CDR3 protein: CASSSRQGALGETQYF
clone size: NA; D gene: TRBD2; V gene: TRBV6-1; J gene: TRBJ2-1; CDR3 DNA: TGTGCCAGCAGTGAAGGGGGCGGGGGGGCACGAAATGAGCAGTTCTTC; CDR3 protein: CASSEGGGGARNEQFF
clone size: NA; D gene: NA; V gene: TRBV5-4; J gene: TRBJ1-2; CDR3 DNA: TGTGCCAGCAGACCACAGGGCGGGGGAGGCTATGGCTACACCTTC; CDR3 protein: CASRPQGGGGYGYTF
clone size: NA; D gene: NA; V gene: TRBV2; J gene: TRBJ1-1; CDR3 DNA: TGTGCCAGCAGTGAAGAAACCGGGACACTAGGGACTGAAGCTTTCTTT; CDR3 protein: CASSEETGTLGTEAFF
clone size: NA; D gene: NA; V gene: TRBV9; J gene: TRBJ2-7; CDR3 DNA: TGTGCCAGCAGCGTAGGAGGAGCTGGCGAGCAGTACTTC; CDR3 protein: CASSVGGAGEQYF
clone size: NA; D gene: TRBD2; V gene: TRBV4-1; J gene: TRBJ2-1; CDR3 DNA: TGCGCCAGCAGCCTGAACCTACTAGCGGGGGGGCACAATGAGCAGTTCTTC; CDR3 protein: CASSLNLLAGGHNEQFF
clone size: NA; D gene: TRBD2; V gene: TRBV7-3; J gene: TRBJ2-3; CDR3 DNA: TGTGCCAGCAGTGGGGGGAGCGGGGTAACAGATACGCAGTATTTT; CDR3 protein: CASSGGSGVTDTQYF
clone size: NA; D gene: TRBD1; V gene: TRBV6-5; J gene: TRBJ2-7; CDR3 DNA: TGTGCCAGCACGGGACAGGGCTCCGAGCAGTACTTC; CDR3 protein: CASTGQGSEQYF
clone size: NA; D gene: NA; V gene: TRBV27; J gene: TRBJ1-5; CDR3 DNA: TGTGCCAGCAGTTTATCTGGCACAACTAGCAATCAGCCCCAGCATTTT; CDR3 protein: CASSLSGTTSNQPQHF
clone size: NA; D gene: NA; V gene: TRBV28; J gene: TRBJ1-2; CDR3 DNA: TGTGCCAGCACCCCGCGGGGGACGGCCAGGCGTGGCTACACCTTC; CDR3 protein: CASTPRGTARRGYTF
clone size: few; D gene: TRBD2; V gene: TRBV30; J gene: TRBJ2-7; CDR3 DNA: TGTGCCTGGAGTGGGGGCGGGAGTTACGAGCAGTACTTC; CDR3 protein: CAWSGGGSYEQYF
clone size: NA; D gene: NA; V gene: TRBV6-5; J gene: TRBJ1-4; CDR3 DNA: TGTGCCAGCAGTTACTCGGGCAGGGAAGGCGAAAAACTGTTTTTT; CDR3 protein: CASSYSGREGEKLFF
clone size: NA; D gene: NA; V gene: TRBV2; J gene: TRBJ2-1; CDR3 DNA: TGTGCCAGCATGGCGGCTACGCAGTTCTTC; CDR3 protein: CASMAATQFF
clone size: NA; D gene: NA; V gene: TRBV7-2; J gene: TRBJ2-3; CDR3 DNA: TGTGCCAGCAGCTTAGTCGGAGGCTTAACAGATACGCAGTATTTT; CDR3 protein: CASSLVGGLTDTQYF
clone size: NA; D gene: NA; V gene: TRBV4-1; J gene: TRBJ2-7; CDR3 DNA: TGCGCCAGCAGCCAAGGTCAGGTCACCTACGAGCAGTACTTC; CDR3 protein: CASSQGQVTYEQYF
clone size: NA; D gene: NA; V gene: TRBV7-8; J gene: TRBJ1-1; CDR3 DNA: TGTGCCAGCAGCTTAAATTTGTTTGAGGGCAGAAACACTGAAGCTTTCTTT; CDR3 protein: CASSLNLFEGRNTEAFF
clone size: NA; D gene: TRBD1; V gene: TRBV6-1; J gene: TRBJ1-5; CDR3 DNA: TGTGCCGCTACAGGGGGGTCGGATCAGCCCCCGCATTTT; CDR3 protein: CAATGGSDQPPHF
clone size: NA; D gene: TRBD2; V gene: TRBV4-2; J gene: TRBJ2-3; CDR3 DNA: TGTGCCAGCAGCCAGGAGAGCGGGGGGGGTACAGATACGCAGTATTTT; CDR3 protein: CASSQESGGGTDTQYF
clone size: NA; D gene: NA; V gene: TRBV7-6; J gene: TRBJ2-6; CDR3 DNA: TGTGCCAGCAGCTTGGCCTCTGGGGCCAACGTCCTGACTTTC; CDR3 protein: CASSLASGANVLTF
clone size: NA; D gene: NA; V gene: TRBV18; J gene: TRBJ2-6; CDR3 DNA: TGTGCCAGCTCACCACCTCGGGGGAGTGCCTCTGGGGCCAACGTCCTGACTTTC; CDR3 protein: CASSPPRGSASGANVLTF
clone size: few; D gene: NA; V gene: TRBV27; J gene: TRBJ1-2; CDR3 DNA: TGTGCCAGCAGTGACAGGAACGCTGATGGCTACACCTTC; CDR3 protein: CASSDRNADGYTF
clone size: NA; D gene: TRBD1; V gene: TRBV7-8; J gene: TRBJ2-7; CDR3 DNA: TGTGCCAGCAGTAACAGGGGGGCCTACGAGCAGTACTTC; CDR3 protein: CASSNRGAYEQYF
clone size: NA; D gene: NA; V gene: TRBV5-1; J gene: TRBJ2-2; CDR3 DNA: TGCGCCAGCAGCTTGAACTGGGGAGTCACGGGGGAGCTGTTTTTT; CDR3 protein: CASSLNWGVTGELFF
clone size: NA; D gene: NA; V gene: TRBV19; J gene: TRBJ2-3; CDR3 DNA: TGTGCCAGTAGTATGTATAGAGCGTCAGATACGCAGTATTTT; CDR3 protein: CASSMYRASDTQYF
clone size: few; D gene: NA; V gene: TRBV2; J gene: TRBJ1-1; CDR3 DNA: TGTGCCAGCAAAAGCTTGATGAACACTGAAGCTTTCTTT; CDR3 protein: CASKSLMNTEAFF
clone size: NA; D gene: TRBD2; V gene: TRBV27; J gene: TRBJ2-2; CDR3 DNA: TGTGCCAGCAGTTTATCGCCTAGCGGGAGGGCCGGGTCCGGGGAGCTGTTTTTT; CDR3 protein: CASSLSPSGRAGSGELFF
clone size: NA; D gene: TRBD1; V gene: TRBV5-1; J gene: TRBJ2-3; CDR3 DNA: TGCGCCAGCAGCCCGGAGGACAGGGCGCGAGATACGCAGTATTTT; CDR3 protein: CASSPEDRARDTQYF